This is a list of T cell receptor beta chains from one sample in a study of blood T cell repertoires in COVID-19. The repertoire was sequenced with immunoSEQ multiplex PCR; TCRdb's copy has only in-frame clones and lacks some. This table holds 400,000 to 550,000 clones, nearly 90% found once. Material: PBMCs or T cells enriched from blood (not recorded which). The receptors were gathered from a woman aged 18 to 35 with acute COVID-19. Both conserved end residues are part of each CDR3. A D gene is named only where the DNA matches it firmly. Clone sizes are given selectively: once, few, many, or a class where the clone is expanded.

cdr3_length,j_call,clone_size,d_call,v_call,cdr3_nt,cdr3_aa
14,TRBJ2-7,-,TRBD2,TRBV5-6,TGTGCCAGCAGCTTGGGCGGGAGCATCTACGAGCAGTACTTC,CASSLGGSIYEQYF
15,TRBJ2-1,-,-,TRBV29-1,TGCAGCGTTGAAGGTTTACTAAGCTCCTACAATGAGCAGTTCTTC,CSVEGLLSSYNEQFF
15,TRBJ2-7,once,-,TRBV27,TGTGCCAGCATCAAGCGCGCAGATACAACCTACGAGCAGTACTTC,CASIKRADTTYEQYF
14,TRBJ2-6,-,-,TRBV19,TGTGCCAGTAGTTCCGTCTCTGGGGCCAACGTCCTGACTTTC,CASSSVSGANVLTF
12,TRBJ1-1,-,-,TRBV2,TGTGCCAGCAGTGAAACCCGGACTGAAGCTTTCTTT,CASSETRTEAFF
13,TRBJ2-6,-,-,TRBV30,TGTGCCTGGAATTTTGAGGGGGCCAACGTCCTGACTTTC,CAWNFEGANVLTF
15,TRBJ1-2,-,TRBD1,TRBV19,TGTGCCAGTAGAACCGGGACAGGGGGGAGCTATGGCTACACCTTC,CASRTGTGGSYGYTF
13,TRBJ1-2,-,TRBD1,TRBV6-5,TGTGCCACGCGGGACAGGGGGCTATATGGCTACACCTTC,CATRDRGLYGYTF
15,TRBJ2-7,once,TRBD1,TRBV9,TGTGCCAGCAGCGCCGCCGAGGGGGCAGGTTACGAGCAGTACTTC,CASSAAEGAGYEQYF
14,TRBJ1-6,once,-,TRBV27,TGTGCCAGCAGTTTCGGAGGGGATAATTCACCCCTCCACTTT,CASSFGGDNSPLHF
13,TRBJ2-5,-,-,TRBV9,TGTGCCAGCAGCGTAGGCGAGGGAGAGACCCAGTACTTC,CASSVGEGETQYF
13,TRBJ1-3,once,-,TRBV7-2,TGTGCCAGCAGCCCATCACGTCGGAACACCATATATTTT,CASSPSRRNTIYF
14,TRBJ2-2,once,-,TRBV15,TGTGCCACCAGCTTCGTGGGGGGCACCGGGGAGCTGTTTTTT,CATSFVGGTGELFF
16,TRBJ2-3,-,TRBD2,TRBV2,TGTGCCAGCAGTGAGGGAGCGGGAGGGGCGACAGATACGCAGTATTTT,CASSEGAGGATDTQYF
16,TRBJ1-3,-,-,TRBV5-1,TGCGCCAGCAGCTTGGGCGCGGGACCCTCTGGAAACACCATATATTTT,CASSLGAGPSGNTIYF
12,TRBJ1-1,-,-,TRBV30,TGTGCCTGGATTGGGACTTACACTGAAGCTTTCTTT,CAWIGTYTEAFF
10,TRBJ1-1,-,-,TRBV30,TGTGCCTGGAGTCGGACTGAAGCTTTCTTT,CAWSRTEAFF
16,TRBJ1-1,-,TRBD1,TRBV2,TGTGCCAGTAGCCTTGGGACAGGGGCAATGAACACTGAAGCTTTCTTT,CASSLGTGAMNTEAFF
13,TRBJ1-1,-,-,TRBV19,TGTGCCAGTAGGACGACAGGAGGAACTGAAGCTTTCTTT,CASRTTGGTEAFF
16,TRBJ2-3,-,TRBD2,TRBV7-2,TGTGCCAGCAGCGCGGGACTAGCGGGGGGCACAGATACGCAGTATTTT,CASSAGLAGGTDTQYF
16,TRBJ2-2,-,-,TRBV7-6,TGTGCCAGCAGCTTCGAACCGGGACACCGAACCGGGGAGCTGTTTTTT,CASSFEPGHRTGELFF
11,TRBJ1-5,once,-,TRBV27,TGTGCCAGCAGTTTACTCCGGACAGAACATTTT,CASSLLRTEHF
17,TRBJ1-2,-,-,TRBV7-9,TGTGCCAGCAGCGGGGGGAGGGACACCAATTTCGTTTATGGCTACACCTTC,CASSGGRDTNFVYGYTF